This is a list of T cell receptor beta chains from one sample in a study of response to subunit inactivated influenza vaccine. Using its own MiXCR run on the RT-PCR reads, TCRdb lists one record per CDR3 protein. The sample records around 580,000 distinct CDR3 sequences, roughly 15% being singletons. Sequenced material: PBMCs from blood, taken about 13 days after vaccination. The origin of the receptors is a man in his forties or fifties who received an inactivated influenza vaccine. CDR3s include the opening cysteine and the closing phenylalanine or tryptophan. The D gene is left open where the match is weak. Not every row has a clone size; where given, it reads once, few, many or a size class.

CASSQGAGGAYEQYF	TGTGCCAGCAGCCAAGGTGCGGGAGGGGCCTACGAGCAGTACTTC	TRBD2	many	TRBV3-1	TRBJ2-7
CAIRDRGSAYEQYF	TGTGCCATCAGGGACAGGGGGTCTGCCTACGAGCAGTACTTC	TRBD1	few	TRBV10-3	TRBJ2-7
CASSDRVYGANVLTF	TGTGCCAGCAGCGACAGGGTTTATGGGGCCAACGTCCTGACTTTC	.	.	TRBV9	TRBJ2-6
CASSVEGLGRTGELFF	TGTGCCAGCAGCGTCGAAGGGCTAGGGAGGACCGGGGAGCTGTTTTTT	.	few	TRBV9	TRBJ2-2
CAYLLVGVRGNEQFF	TGTGCCTATCTACTTGTAGGAGTAAGGGGCAATGAGCAGTTCTTC	.	few	TRBV30	TRBJ2-1
CAWSVGRTVPYEQYF	TGTGCCTGGAGTGTAGGCCGAACCGTCCCCTACGAGCAGTACTTC	.	.	TRBV30	TRBJ2-7
CAWSRKNNSPLHF	TGTGCCTGGAGTCGCAAAAATAATTCACCCCTCCACTTT	.	few	TRBV30	TRBJ1-6
CASSGLAGPYSYNEQFF	TGTGCCAGCTCGGGACTAGCGGGTCCCTACTCCTACAATGAGCAGTTCTTC	TRBD2	few	TRBV28	TRBJ2-1
CASSLLRITNTGELFF	TGTGCCAGCAGCTTGTTACGAATTACGAACACCGGGGAGCTGTTTTTT	.	.	TRBV5-6	TRBJ2-2
CASSLRIGGKLFF	TGTGCCAGCAGCTTGAGGATTGGAGGAAAACTGTTTTTT	.	.	TRBV5-5	TRBJ1-4
CASSRTGEGNTQYF	TGTGCCAGCAGTAGGACAGGGGAGGGCAATACGCAGTATTTT	TRBD1	many	TRBV27	TRBJ2-3
CASRAERYQETQYF	TGTGCCAGCAGGGCAGAACGATACCAAGAGACCCAGTACTTC	.	many	TRBV7-8	TRBJ2-5
CSVVWREAPFF	TGCAGCGTTGTCTGGCGGGAGGCCCCGTTCTTC	TRBD2	few	TRBV29-1	TRBJ2-1
CASRLTSGSTYEQYF	TGTGCCAGCAGACTCACTAGCGGGAGTACCTACGAGCAGTACTTC	TRBD2	.	TRBV3-1	TRBJ2-7
CASSLRGPPGGTLHF	TGTGCCAGCAGCTTGAGGGGGCCCCCAGGGGGGACCCTCCACTTT	TRBD1	few	TRBV5-5	TRBJ1-6
CASSDPRLSPPYEQFF	TGTGCCAGCAGTGATCCTCGACTATCGCCCCCGTATGAGCAGTTCTTC	.	.	TRBV25-1	TRBJ2-1
CASTKLGYNEQFF	TGTGCCAGCACAAAACTAGGGTACAATGAGCAGTTCTTC	.	.	TRBV27	TRBJ2-1
CASRVLNTGELFF	TGTGCCAGCAGAGTGTTAAACACCGGGGAGCTGTTTTTT	.	few	TRBV28	TRBJ2-2
CAWSVGLYNYEQYF	TGTGCCTGGAGTGTAGGACTATACAACTACGAGCAGTACTTC	.	few	TRBV30	TRBJ2-7
CATSDFLAGGPDTQYF	TGTGCCACCAGTGATTTCCTAGCGGGAGGGCCAGATACGCAGTATTTT	TRBD2	few	TRBV24-1	TRBJ2-3
CASSLTSGGPPGELFF	TGTGCCAGCAGCCTTACTAGCGGGGGCCCCCCCGGGGAGCTGTTTTTT	TRBD2	.	TRBV12-3/TRBV12-4	TRBJ2-2
CASSLDLSTDTQYF	TGTGCCAGCAGTTTAGACTTAAGCACAGATACGCAGTATTTT	.	.	TRBV12-3/TRBV12-4	TRBJ2-3